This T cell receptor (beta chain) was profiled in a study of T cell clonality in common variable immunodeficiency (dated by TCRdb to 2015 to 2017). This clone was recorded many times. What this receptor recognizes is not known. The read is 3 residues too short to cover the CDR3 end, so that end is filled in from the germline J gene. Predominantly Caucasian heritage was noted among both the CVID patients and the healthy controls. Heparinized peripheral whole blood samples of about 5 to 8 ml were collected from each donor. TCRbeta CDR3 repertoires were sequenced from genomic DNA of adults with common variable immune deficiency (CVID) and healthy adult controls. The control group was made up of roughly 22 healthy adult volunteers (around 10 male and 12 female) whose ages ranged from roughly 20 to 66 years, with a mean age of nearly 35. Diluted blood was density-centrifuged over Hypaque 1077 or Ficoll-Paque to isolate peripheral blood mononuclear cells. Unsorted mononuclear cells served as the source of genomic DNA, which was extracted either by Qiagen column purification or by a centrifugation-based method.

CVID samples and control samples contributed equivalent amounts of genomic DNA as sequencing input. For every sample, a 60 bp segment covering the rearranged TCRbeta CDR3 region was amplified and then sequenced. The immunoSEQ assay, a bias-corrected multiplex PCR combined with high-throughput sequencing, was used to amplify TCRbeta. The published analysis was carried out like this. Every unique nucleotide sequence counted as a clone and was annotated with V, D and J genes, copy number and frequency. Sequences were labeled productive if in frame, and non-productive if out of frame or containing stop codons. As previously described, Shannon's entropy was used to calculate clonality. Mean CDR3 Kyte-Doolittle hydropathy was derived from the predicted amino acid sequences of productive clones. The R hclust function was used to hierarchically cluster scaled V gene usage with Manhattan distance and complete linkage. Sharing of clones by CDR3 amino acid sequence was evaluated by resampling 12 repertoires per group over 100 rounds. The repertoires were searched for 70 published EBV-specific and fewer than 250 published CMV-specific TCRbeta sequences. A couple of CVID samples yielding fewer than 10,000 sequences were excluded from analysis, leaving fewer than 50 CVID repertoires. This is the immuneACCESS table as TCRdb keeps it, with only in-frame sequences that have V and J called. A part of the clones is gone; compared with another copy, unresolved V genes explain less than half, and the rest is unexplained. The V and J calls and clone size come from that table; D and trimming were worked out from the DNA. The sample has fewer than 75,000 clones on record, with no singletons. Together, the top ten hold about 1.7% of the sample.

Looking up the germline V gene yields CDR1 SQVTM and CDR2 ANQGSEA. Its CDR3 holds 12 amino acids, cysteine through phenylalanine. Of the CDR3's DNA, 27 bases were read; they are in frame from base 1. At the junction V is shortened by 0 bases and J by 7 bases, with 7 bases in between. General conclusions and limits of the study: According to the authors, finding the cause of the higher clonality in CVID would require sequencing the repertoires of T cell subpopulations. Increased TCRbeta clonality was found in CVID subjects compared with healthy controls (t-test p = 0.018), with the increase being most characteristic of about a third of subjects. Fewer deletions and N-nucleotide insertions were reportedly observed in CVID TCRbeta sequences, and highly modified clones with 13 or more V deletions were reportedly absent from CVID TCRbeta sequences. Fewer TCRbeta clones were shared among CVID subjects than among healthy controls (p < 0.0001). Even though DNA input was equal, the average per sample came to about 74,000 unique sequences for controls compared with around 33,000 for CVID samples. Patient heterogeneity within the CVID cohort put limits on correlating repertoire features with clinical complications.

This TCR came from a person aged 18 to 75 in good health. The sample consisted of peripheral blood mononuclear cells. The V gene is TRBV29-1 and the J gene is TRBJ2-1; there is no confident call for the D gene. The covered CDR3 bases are TGCAGCGTTGAAGATAGAGTGAATGAG. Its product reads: CSVEDRVNE. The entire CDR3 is CSVEDRVNEQFF.